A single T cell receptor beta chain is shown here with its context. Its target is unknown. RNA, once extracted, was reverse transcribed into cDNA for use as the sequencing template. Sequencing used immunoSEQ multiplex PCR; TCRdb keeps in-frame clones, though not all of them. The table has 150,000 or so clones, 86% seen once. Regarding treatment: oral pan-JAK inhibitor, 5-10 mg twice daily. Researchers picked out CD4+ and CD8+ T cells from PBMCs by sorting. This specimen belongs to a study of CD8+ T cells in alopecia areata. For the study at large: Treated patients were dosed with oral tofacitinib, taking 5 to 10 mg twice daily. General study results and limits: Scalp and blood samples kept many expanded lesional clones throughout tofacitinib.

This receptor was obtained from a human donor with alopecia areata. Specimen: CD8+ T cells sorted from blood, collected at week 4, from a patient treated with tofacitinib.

The CDR3 sequence is CASSSGGQPQHF. The CDR3 nucleotides are TGTGCCAGCAGCTCCGGGGGGCAGCCCCAGCATTTT. V and J are TRBV5-6 and TRBJ1-5; D perhaps matches TRBD1 (5 bases). V was trimmed by 3 bases and J by 7 bases, leaving 8 bases between them. Per germline, CDR1 SGHDT and CDR2 YYEEEE. This CDR3 spans 12 amino acids.